These 32 T cell receptor beta chains were sequenced from one sample in a study of cytomegalovirus exposure and HLA in healthy donors. PCR involved 60 Vbeta and 13 Jbeta primers. The assay was immunoSEQ multiplex PCR, and TCRdb's table has in-frame clones only and misses some. The sample totals roughly 75,000 clones. The sequencing input was PBMCs. These receptors came from a boy younger than 18 in good health and CMV-seronegative.

Here the CDR3 DNA reads TGTGCCAGCAGTAAGGACAGGGGGCAGTATGGCTACACCTTC. Translated, it gives CASSKDRGQYGYTF. The chain uses TRBV6-1 and TRBJ1-2; 11 nucleotides align to TRBD1. V was clipped by 5 bases and J by 5 bases; unmatched bases: 4. Germline CDR1 reads MNHNS; CDR2 reads SASEGT. This CDR3 region has 14 residues.

The V call is TRBV29-1, the J call TRBJ2-1, with 10 bases identical to TRBD2. The CDR3 consists of 14 residues. The V gene end was trimmed by 3 bases and the J gene end by 5 bases; junction bases not matched to a gene: 4. Germline V gene data show CDR1 as SQVTM and CDR2 as ANQGSEA. This chain's CDR3 is CSVEQLAGDNEQFF. The CDR3 DNA reads TGCAGCGTTGAGCAGCTAGCGGGAGACAATGAGCAGTTCTTC.

This chain joins TRBV27 and TRBJ1-1, with TRBD1 matching over 7 bases. The CDR3 runs to 13 residues. V was clipped by 6 bases and J by 1 base; unmatched bases: 2. The germline V gene has CDR1 MNHEY and CDR2 SMNVEV (reference sequence). CDR3 amino acids: CASRQGKNTEAFF. CDR3 DNA sequence: TGTGCCAGCAGACAGGGGAAGAACACTGAAGCTTTCTTT.

Points on this clone: Other DNA variants within this sample encode the same CDR3. The rearrangement links TRBV30 to TRBJ1-1; D may be TRBD1 (6 bases). The CDR3 contains 13 residues. The germline V gene encodes CDR1 GTSNPN and CDR2 SVGIG (reference sequence). With 0 bases removed from V and 1 base from J, the gap between germline ends came to 6 bases. CDR3 in amino acids: CAWSVQGNTEAFF. DNA of the CDR3: TGTGCCTGGAGTGTACAGGGGAACACTGAAGCTTTCTTT.

The chain uses TRBV25-1 and TRBJ2-7; a weak D match, TRBD1 (6 bases). Per germline, CDR1 MGHDK and CDR2 SYGVNS. V lost 7 bases and J lost 0, with 10 bases in between. The CDR3 loop spans 13 amino acids. The CDR3 sequence: CASNGQFSYEQYF. Here the CDR3 DNA reads TGTGCCAGCAACGGACAGTTCTCCTACGAGCAGTACTTC.

V usage is TRBV11-2 and J usage is TRBJ1-4; D may be TRBD1 (6 bases). Germline values: CDR1 SGHAT, CDR2 FQNNGV. This CDR3 contains 15 residues. Deletions cut 3 bases from V and 1 base from J, with 9 bases between. CDR3 nucleotides: TGTGCCAGCAGCTTGACCAGGGGAACTAATGAAAAACTGTTTTTT. Protein sequence: CASSLTRGTNEKLFF. The full variable domain, its missing parts supplied by reference TRBV11-2 and TRBJ1-4, is EAGVAQSPRYKIIEKRQSVAFWCNPISGHATLYWYQQILGQGPKLLIQFQNNGVVDDSQLPKDRFSAERLKGVDSTLKIQPAKLEDSAVYLCASSLTRGTNEKLFFGSGTQLSVL.

The chain links TRBV4-1 to TRBJ1-5; D not certain. Trimming removed 1 base from V and 2 bases from J, with 9 bases in between. CDR3 length: 15 residues. Germline V gene sequence: CDR1 MGHRA, CDR2 YSYEKL. The CDR3 region has the DNA TGCGCCAGCAGCCAAGCCCGGGGTGGCAATCAGCCCCAGCATTTT. Protein sequence: CASSQARGGNQPQHF.

The rearrangement links TRBV7-8 to TRBJ2-4; a possible D gene is TRBD1 (6 bases). With 1 base removed from V and 1 base from J, the gap between germline ends came to 14 bases. From germline, CDR1 is SGHVS and CDR2 FQNEAQ. The CDR3 extends over 17 amino acids. CDR3 residues: CASSLGDRSRAKNIQYF. CDR3 DNA: TGTGCCAGCAGCTTAGGTGACAGGTCGAGGGCCAAAAACATTCAGTACTTC.

The rearrangement links TRBV6-5 to TRBJ2-7, with D perhaps matching TRBD2 (6 bases). Trimming took 5 bases from V and 3 from J, leaving 14 bases between them. Germline V lookup: CDR1 MNHEY, CDR2 SVGAGI. CDR3 length: 14 residues. The CDR3 nucleotides are TGTGCCAGCAGTCGCTCGGGGGATTTCTACGAGCAGTACTTC. Its protein product is CASSRSGDFYEQYF.

This chain links TRBV30 with TRBJ1-1; the D gene is possibly TRBD1 (5 bases). The V and J ends lost 1 base and 2 bases respectively, with 8 bases between them. CDR3 length: 13 residues. Germline V gene sequence: CDR1 GTSNPN, CDR2 SVGIG (reference sequence). CDR3 protein: CAWSAGGNTEAFF. CDR3 nucleotides: TGTGCCTGGAGTGCCGGGGGAAACACTGAAGCTTTCTTT.

The V call is TRBV2, the J call TRBJ1-1, with D perhaps matching TRBD1 (6 bases). V lost 4 bases and J 0 bases, leaving 15 bases between the germline ends. The CDR3 is 16 residues long. Germline lookup yields CDR1 SNHLY and CDR2 FYNNEI. The CDR3 coding sequence is TGTGCCAGCAGTGCGCGGCTACAGGGTTTGAACACTGAAGCTTTCTTT. Residues: CASSARLQGLNTEAFF. The complete variable domain, with remaining parts taken from reference TRBV2 and TRBJ1-1, reads EPEVTQTPSHQVTQMGQEVILRCVPISNHLYFYWYRQILGQKVEFLVSFYNNEISEKSEIFDDQFSVERPDGSNFTLKIRSTKLEDSAMYFCASSARLQGLNTEAFFGQGTRLTVV.

The rearrangement links TRBV6-5 to TRBJ1-2, with TRBD1 matching over 7 bases. Trimming cost V 6 bases and J 4 bases; bases outside gene matches: 11. The germline gives CDR1 MNHEY, CDR2 SVGAGI. The length of the CDR3 is 15 residues. The CDR3, as DNA: TGTGCCAGCAGCGACAGGGACAAGGGAGGCTATGGCTACACCTTC. Protein: CASSDRDKGGYGYTF.

For the CDR3, the DNA is TGTGCCAGCTCACCGCGGGGGAACACTGAAGCTTTCTTT. Protein: CASSPRGNTEAFF. This chain uses TRBV18 with TRBJ1-1, with D uncertain. The ends were cut back, 3 bases at V and 1 base at J, with 6 bases in the middle. Germline CDR1 and CDR2: KGHSH and LQKENI. CDR3 length equals 13 residues.

V gene TRBV6-1 combines with J gene TRBJ1-5, with 8 bases matching TRBD1. CDR3 size: 18 residues. CDR1 is MNHNS, CDR2 SASEGT, per germline. With 2 bases clipped from V and 6 bases from J, the junction kept 15 bases outside the gene matches. The CDR3 loop reads CASSEKIPGQGGFQPQHF. DNA for the CDR3: TGTGCCAGCAGTGAAAAAATTCCAGGACAGGGAGGGTTTCAGCCCCAGCATTTT.

The V gene is TRBV12-5, the J gene TRBJ2-5, with D maybe TRBD2 (7 bases). V shed 7 bases and J shed 1 base, with 19 bases lying between them. Germline assignment: CDR1 LGHNT and CDR2 FRNRAP. The CDR3 consists of 16 residues. CDR3 amino acids: CASALTVGGAQETQYF. The CDR3 coding sequence is TGTGCTAGTGCCCTGACAGTGGGGGGGGCCCAAGAGACCCAGTACTTC.

The chain has TRBV27 and TRBJ1-2, with D tentatively TRBD1 (6 bases). The germline V and J ends were trimmed by 4 bases and 2 bases, with 14 bases remaining between them. This CDR3 has 15 amino acids. Germline CDR1 and CDR2: MNHEY and SMNVEV (reference sequence). Here the CDR3 reads CASSSTGFFNYGYTF. The CDR3 DNA reads as TGTGCCAGCAGTTCAACAGGGTTCTTCAACTATGGCTACACCTTC.

The chain links TRBV6-1 to TRBJ1-6; 9 bases are shared with TRBD1. This CDR3 spans 15 amino acids. Germline V gives CDR1 MNHNS, CDR2 SASEGT. Trimming took 0 bases from V and 10 from J; bases not matched to a gene: 4. The CDR3 bases are TGTGCCAGCAGTGAAGCCGGGACAGGGTGGTCACCCCTCCACTTT. Its translation: CASSEAGTGWSPLHF.

J is TRBJ1-4 and V is TRBV4-2; 9 bases match TRBD1. V trimming: 0 bases; J trimming: 7 bases; junction bases outside the gene matches: 6. This CDR3 has 16 residues. Germline lookup yields CDR1 LGHNA and CDR2 YNFKEQ. The CDR3 DNA follows: TGTGCCAGCAGCCAAGACATGCGGGGACAGGGTGAAAAACTGTTTTTT. Translating it yields CASSQDMRGQGEKLFF.

The rearrangement joins TRBV6-1 to TRBJ2-2; D is ambiguous. The CDR3 length is 14 residues. Germline-derived CDR1 and CDR2 are MNHNS and SASEGT. The ends were cut back, 8 bases at V and 3 bases at J, with 13 bases in the middle. The CDR3: CASSLSVHTGELFF. The CDR3 DNA sequence: TGTGCCAGCTCCCTGAGCGTTCACACCGGGGAGCTGTTTTTT.

The gene calls are TRBV6-5 and TRBJ2-1; 8 bases are shared with TRBD2. CDR3 length: 14 residues. After removal of 7 bases from V and 9 bases from J, the junction contained 11 bases not matched to a gene. The V gene's germline CDR1 is MNHEY and CDR2 SVGAGI. The CDR3 loop reads CASTRTRRGGEQFF. CDR3 nucleotides: TGTGCCAGCACCAGGACTCGCCGGGGGGGTGAGCAGTTCTTC.

This chain joins TRBV5-1 and TRBJ1-3; no reliable D call. CDR3 length: 18 residues. Germline V gene data show CDR1 as SGHRS and CDR2 as YFSETQ. Trimming removed 0 bases at V and 0 bases at J, with 16 bases between. The CDR3 coding sequence is TGCGCCAGCAGCTTGGGCCCTTCCGGGGAGTTCTCTGGAAACACCATATATTTT. Residues: CASSLGPSGEFSGNTIYF.

V gene TRBV7-8 combines with J gene TRBJ1-3, with D perhaps matching TRBD1 (6 bases). CDR1 is SGHVS, CDR2 FQNEAQ, per germline. Trimming took 4 bases from V and 0 from J, leaving 10 bases between them. The CDR3 loop spans 15 amino acids. The CDR3 sequence: CASSSDSHSGNTIYF. The CDR3 DNA reads TGTGCCAGCAGCTCGGACAGTCACTCTGGAAACACCATATATTTT.

This chain links TRBV2 with TRBJ2-6, with D hard to call. The CDR3 consists of 12 residues. Trimming shortened V by 8 bases and J by 11 bases, and 13 bases separated the two germline ends. Germline-derived CDR1 and CDR2 are SNHLY and FYNNEI. CDR3 DNA sequence: TGTGCCAGCGAACCCGGTAGAGACGTCCTGACTTTC. Its protein product is CASEPGRDVLTF.

The chain combines TRBV4-3 with TRBJ1-1; perhaps TRBD1 as D (6 bases). The CDR3 is 17 amino acids. Trimming cost V 0 bases and J 1 base, with 15 bases left between them. Germline CDR1 is LGHNA and CDR2 is YSLEER. Written as DNA, the CDR3 is TGCGCCAGCAGCCAAGATCACGGGGGGCTTTCGAACACTGAAGCTTTCTTT. It specifies CASSQDHGGLSNTEAFF.

The rearrangement joins TRBV4-1 to TRBJ2-7, with a weak D call TRBD2 (5 bases). CDR3 length: 14 residues. Trimming took off 5 bases at V and 0 bases at J, with 11 bases between the two ends. Germline V gives CDR1 MGHRA, CDR2 YSYEKL. CDR3 in amino acids: CASSKLGSSYEQYF. CDR3 DNA: TGCGCCAGCAGCAAACTAGGGAGCTCCTACGAGCAGTACTTC.

This chain uses TRBV5-1 with TRBJ2-3; a weak D match, TRBD1 (5 bases). The CDR3 covers 14 residues. Germline V gene sequence: CDR1 SGHRS, CDR2 YFSETQ. V lost 0 bases to trimming and J lost 5 bases, with 10 bases between them. In nucleotides, the CDR3 is TGCGCCAGCAGCTTGGATTTTCAGGGAGATACGCAGTATTTT. As protein: CASSLDFQGDTQYF.

The V call is TRBV5-6, the J call TRBJ1-2; 7 nucleotides line up with TRBD1. CDR1 is SGHDT, CDR2 YYEEEE, per germline. The V gene end was trimmed by 4 bases and the J gene end by 2 bases; junction bases not matched to a gene: 14. The CDR3 is 17 residues long. The CDR3 sequence is CASSVRGGMATNYGYTF. As DNA, the CDR3 is TGTGCCAGCAGCGTCCGAGGGGGCATGGCGACGAACTATGGCTACACCTTC.

The rearrangement joins TRBV30 to TRBJ1-5, with D possibly TRBD1 on 6 matching bases. This CDR3 contains 13 residues. Per the germline V gene, CDR1 is GTSNPN and CDR2 is SVGIG (reference sequence). The V end was cut by 1 base, the J end by 7 bases, with 11 bases between. The CDR3 loop reads CAWSAGAGQPQHF. The CDR3 nucleotides are TGTGCCTGGAGTGCAGGGGCCGGGCAGCCCCAGCATTTT. Together with reference TRBV30 and TRBJ1-5, the CDR3 gives the full variable domain: SQTIHQWPATLVQPVGSPLSLECTVEGTSNPNLYWYRQAAGRGLQLLFYSVGIGQISSEVPQNLSASRPQDRQFILSSKKLLLSDSGFYLCAWSAGAGQPQHFGDGTRLSIL.

The rearrangement links TRBV19 to TRBJ2-1; D is possibly TRBD1 (6 bases). Germline V gives CDR1 LNHDA, CDR2 SQIVND (reference sequence). V lost 6 bases and J 10 bases, leaving 13 bases between the germline ends. CDR3 length: 12 amino acids. CDR3 region: CASRWGPTEQFF. Here the CDR3 DNA reads TGTGCCAGTAGATGGGGGCCGACAGAGCAGTTCTTC.

This chain links TRBV6-5 with TRBJ1-1, with D uncertain. V lost 2 bases to trimming and J lost 0 bases, with 7 bases between them. Looked up from germline, CDR1 is MNHEY and CDR2 is SVGAGI. The CDR3 length is 14 residues. The CDR3 loop is CASSYASMNTEAFF. In nucleotides, the CDR3 is TGTGCCAGCAGTTACGCGAGCATGAACACTGAAGCTTTCTTT.

The chain carries TRBV14 and TRBJ1-2; D not resolved. Germline-derived CDR1 and CDR2 are SGHDN and FVKESK. This CDR3 comprises 13 residues. V was cut by 4 bases and J by 4 bases, with 10 bases left in between. CDR3 amino acids: CASSPPGSYGYTF. CDR3 in DNA: TGTGCCAGCAGCCCCCCCGGGAGCTATGGCTACACCTTC. Together with reference TRBV14 and TRBJ1-2, the CDR3 gives the full variable domain: EAGVTQFPSHSVIEKGQTVTLRCDPISGHDNLYWYRRVMGKEIKFLLHFVKESKQDESGMPNNRFLAERTGGTYSTLKVQPAELEDSGVYFCASSPPGSYGYTFGSGTRLTVV.

V gene TRBV4-1 combines with J gene TRBJ1-2; tentatively, D is TRBD1 (5 bases). Germline CDR1 and CDR2: MGHRA and YSYEKL. This CDR3 contains 15 residues. Trimming removed 7 bases from V and 0 bases from J, with 15 bases in between. DNA for the CDR3: TGCGCCAGCAACCCGACAGAAACAGCTAACTATGGCTACACCTTC. The encoded protein is CASNPTETANYGYTF.